This entry lists 29 T cell receptor beta chains sequenced from one sample in a study of OX40 agonist ivuxolimab in advanced cancers. Measured with immunoSEQ multiplex PCR; TCRdb has only the in-frame clones, and not every one. Among under 85,000 clones listed, under 90% were seen once. The sequencing here drew on CD4+ or CD8+ T cells sorted from blood, taken in a trial of the OX40 agonist ivuxolimab. The receptors derive from an adult with an advanced solid tumor such as melanoma, head and neck, liver or kidney cancer.

The gene calls are TRBV10-1 and TRBJ1-1, with D maybe TRBD1 (5 bases). Per the germline V gene, CDR1 is WNHNN and CDR2 is SYGVQD (reference sequence). The V and J ends lost 4 bases and 7 bases respectively, with 13 bases between them. This CDR3 is 13 amino acids long. Here the CDR3 DNA reads TGCGCCAGCAGTGCGGTCTCGGGGGTTGAAGCTTTCTTT. It encodes CASSAVSGVEAFF.

The genes are TRBV7-2 and TRBJ2-7; TRBD2 agrees at 8 bases. The CDR3 contains 14 residues. With 2 bases clipped from V and 3 bases from J, the junction kept 3 bases outside the gene matches. CDR1 is SGHTA and CDR2 is FQGNSA in the germline V gene. This CDR3 reads CASSLQRGSYEQYF. The DNA of the CDR3 is TGTGCCAGCAGCTTACAGCGGGGGAGCTACGAGCAGTACTTC.

The chain couples TRBV18 to TRBJ2-2; D remains ambiguous. The V end lost 2 bases, the J end lost 1 base, and 2 bases lay between the germline ends. CDR1 is KGHSH, CDR2 LQKENI, per germline. The CDR3 spans 13 residues. The CDR3 is CASSPVNTGELFF. The CDR3 nucleotides read TGTGCCAGCTCACCAGTGAACACCGGGGAGCTGTTTTTT.

The chain recombines TRBV9 with TRBJ1-3; no definite D call. Germline CDR1 is SGDLS and CDR2 is YYNGEE. The CDR3 is 16 amino acids. Trimming took 4 bases from V and 0 from J, leaving 14 bases between them. The CDR3 DNA sequence: TGTGCCAGCAGCCCGTCTATCGGTCACTCTGGAAACACCATATATTTT. Its protein product is CASSPSIGHSGNTIYF.

The rearrangement links TRBV18 to TRBJ1-1; D not certain. The CDR3 covers 12 residues. The V end lost 2 bases, the J end lost 7 bases, and 8 bases lay between the germline ends. CDR1 is KGHSH and CDR2 is LQKENI in the germline V gene. CDR3 protein: CASSPSLGEAFF. Here the CDR3 DNA reads TGTGCCAGCTCACCATCCTTAGGTGAAGCTTTCTTT.

CDR3 in DNA: TGTGCCAGCTCACCACCGCAGGGGAATCAGCCCCAGCATTTT. Amino acids: CASSPPQGNQPQHF. This chain uses TRBV18 with TRBJ1-5; TRBD1 is a possible D gene (6 bases). The germline V gene has CDR1 KGHSH and CDR2 LQKENI. The CDR3 is 14 residues long. Trimming stripped 0 bases from V and 4 bases from J, with 7 bases between. Based on the CDR3 plus reference TRBV18 and TRBJ1-5, the full variable domain is NAGVMQNPRHLVRRRGQEARLRCSPMKGHSHVYWYRQLPEEGLKFMVYLQKENIIDESGMPKERFSAEFPKEGPSILRIQQVVRGDSAAYFCASSPPQGNQPQHFGDGTRLSIL.

This chain connects TRBV7-2 to TRBJ2-2; D not resolved. This CDR3 has 12 amino acids. V was clipped by 6 bases and J by 3 bases, with 5 bases between them. Germline V CDR1 and CDR2: SGHTA, FQGNSA. The CDR3 region is CASSTYTGELFF. The CDR3 nucleotides are TGTGCCAGCAGTACGTACACCGGGGAGCTGTTTTTT.

J is TRBJ2-5 and V is TRBV19, with D unresolved. V was pared by 5 bases and J by 4 bases, with 11 bases between. CDR3 length: 13 residues. Germline V gene lookup returns CDR1 LNHDA and CDR2 SQIVND (reference sequence). CDR3 amino acids: CASSSPSLETQYF. CDR3 bases: TGTGCCAGTAGTTCCCCTTCTCTAGAGACCCAGTACTTC.

This chain uses TRBV7-2 with TRBJ2-2; TRBD2 agrees at 11 bases. The CDR3 extends over 15 amino acids. Germline CDR1 reads SGHTA; CDR2 reads FQGNSA. Losses at the gene ends were 1 base for V and 6 bases for J; bases not matched to a gene: 1. The CDR3 sequence is CASSLELAGAGELFF. The CDR3 nucleotides read TGTGCCAGCAGCTTAGAACTAGCGGGGGCCGGGGAGCTGTTTTTT.

The V gene is TRBV5-1, the J gene TRBJ2-3; TRBD2 matches at 7 bases. The CDR3 consists of 15 residues. Trimming cost V 5 bases and J 2 bases; bases outside gene matches: 8. In germline, CDR1 is SGHRS, CDR2 YFSETQ. CDR3 loop: CASRQETSFTDTQYF. The CDR3 DNA reads TGCGCCAGCAGACAGGAGACTAGCTTCACAGATACGCAGTATTTT.

This clone was recorded once. At one of its ends the junction is not consistent with the germline gene, which may arise from a read error. The J gene is TRBJ1-4, the V gene TRBV10-3, with TRBD1 matching over 8 bases. The CDR3 is 15 residues long. Germline V CDR1 and CDR2: ENHRY, SYGVKD. The DNA of the CDR3 is TGTGCCATCAGTGAGTCGACAGGGGCTAACGAAAAACTGTTTTTT. As protein: CAISESTGANEKLFF.

This clone came up once. The DNA of the CDR3 is TGTGCCAGCAGCTCAACACGCTCTGGAAACACCATATATTTT. Protein product: CASSSTRSGNTIYF. V usage is TRBV7-2 and J usage is TRBJ1-3; no definite D call. V gave up 4 bases and J gave up 0 bases, with 7 bases separating them. This CDR3 is 14 amino acids long. Germline assignment: CDR1 SGHTA and CDR2 FQGNSA.

The V call is TRBV4-3, the J call TRBJ1-2; D is perhaps TRBD1 (5 bases). Trimming shortened V by 6 bases and J by 3 bases, and 20 bases separated the two germline ends. Per germline, CDR1 LGHNA and CDR2 YSLEER. The CDR3 consists of 16 residues. Written as DNA, the CDR3 is TGCGCCAGCAGTCGGGACTCCATCTCCGCGGACTATGGCTACACCTTC. Amino acids: CASSRDSISADYGYTF.

The chain links TRBV7-2 to TRBJ1-5; D is uncertain. Trimming cost V 0 bases and J 5 bases, with 5 bases left between them. Germline V gene sequence: CDR1 SGHTA, CDR2 FQGNSA. The CDR3 is 13 amino acids. In DNA, the CDR3 is TGTGCCAGCAGCTTAGCGGGCGATCAGCCCCAGCATTTT. Translating it yields CASSLAGDQPQHF.

The V and J genes are TRBV19 and TRBJ2-7; D is possibly TRBD1 or TRBD2 (6 bases each). The CDR3 length is 15 residues. V dropped 3 bases and J dropped 2 bases, with 14 bases sitting between them. Germline V gene sequence: CDR1 LNHDA, CDR2 SQIVND (reference sequence). CDR3 DNA sequence: TGTGCCAGTAGTATCCGAGGAGGGGGGCCCTACGAGCAGTACTTC. Amino acids: CASSIRGGGPYEQYF.

The chain combines TRBV5-1 with TRBJ2-7; 8 bases agree with TRBD2. The trim removed 0 bases at V and 1 base at J, leaving 3 bases unmatched. The CDR3 is 15 residues long. CDR1 and CDR2 (germline): SGHRS, YFSETQ. This chain's CDR3 is CASSLGLAGSYEQYF. Here the CDR3 DNA reads TGCGCCAGCAGCTTGGGATTAGCGGGGTCCTACGAGCAGTACTTC.

The chain has TRBV18 and TRBJ1-1; a possible D gene is TRBD1 (6 bases). This CDR3 comprises 14 residues. CDR1 is KGHSH and CDR2 is LQKENI in the germline V gene. V was shortened by 2 bases and J by 3 bases, with 10 bases between the two germline ends. CDR3 sequence (DNA): TGTGCCAGCTCACCAGGATCAGGGGACACTGAAGCTTTCTTT. Encoded protein: CASSPGSGDTEAFF. The entire variable domain, with the rest obtained from reference TRBV18 and TRBJ1-1, is as follows: NAGVMQNPRHLVRRRGQEARLRCSPMKGHSHVYWYRQLPEEGLKFMVYLQKENIIDESGMPKERFSAEFPKEGPSILRIQQVVRGDSAAYFCASSPGSGDTEAFFGQGTRLTVV.

The CDR3, as DNA: TGCAGCGTTTCCAGGGGCGGTGAGCAGTTCTTC. Protein sequence: CSVSRGGEQFF. The chain carries TRBV29-1 and TRBJ2-1, with a weak D call TRBD1 (6 bases). Trimming removed 5 bases at V and 9 bases at J, with 11 bases between. The CDR3 is 11 amino acids. Germline lookup yields CDR1 SQVTM and CDR2 ANQGSEA.

The chain employs TRBV11-3 and TRBJ1-1; D may be TRBD1 (6 bases). V was trimmed by 5 bases and J by 4 bases, leaving 20 bases between them. CDR1 SGHNT and CDR2 YENEEA come from the germline V gene. This CDR3 is built from 16 residues. CDR3 amino acids: CASSPRDNLRCTEAFF. In DNA, the CDR3 is TGTGCCAGCAGCCCACGGGACAACCTACGATGCACTGAAGCTTTCTTT.

V gene TRBV19 combines with J gene TRBJ2-7; D is possibly TRBD1 or TRBD2 (5 bases each). Germline lookup yields CDR1 LNHDA and CDR2 SQIVND (reference sequence). The ends were cut back, 7 bases at V and 3 bases at J, with 19 bases in the middle. This CDR3 is 15 amino acids long. The CDR3: CASMNQAGSFYEQYF. The CDR3 coding sequence is TGTGCCAGTATGAATCAGGCAGGGAGTTTCTACGAGCAGTACTTC.

V and J are TRBV7-6 and TRBJ2-1; the match to TRBD1 covers 9 bases. The CDR3 runs 14 residues. The J segment lost 10 bases and the V segment lost 8 bases, leaving 12 bases of the junction unmatched. CDR1 and CDR2 from the germline V gene are SGHVS and FNYEAQ. Here the CDR3 DNA reads TGTGCCAGCGGTCGGGACAGGGCCCGAGGGGAGCAGTTCTTC. Its protein product is CASGRDRARGEQFF. Full variable domain (missing parts from reference TRBV7-6 and TRBJ2-1): GAGVSQSPRYKVTKRGQDVALRCDPISGHVSLYWYRQALGQGPEFLTYFNYEAQQDKSGLPNDRFSAERPEGSISTLTIQRTEQRDSAMYRCASGRDRARGEQFFGPGTRLTVL.

The genes are TRBV19 and TRBJ1-1; 8 nucleotides agree with TRBD1. The CDR3 is 12 amino acids. V gave up 5 bases and J gave up 11 bases; unmatched junction bases: 7. Germline loops: CDR1 LNHDA, CDR2 SQIVND (reference sequence). The CDR3 region is CASSATDRGAFF. The CDR3 DNA reads as TGTGCCAGTAGTGCAACCGACAGGGGTGCTTTCTTT.

This chain connects TRBV9 to TRBJ1-5; D remains unclear. In germline, CDR1 is SGDLS, CDR2 YYNGEE. V was trimmed by 4 bases and J by 11 bases, leaving 16 bases between them. This CDR3 spans 13 amino acids. The CDR3 protein is CASSRSLSGTQHF. The CDR3 bases are TGTGCCAGCAGCCGTTCCCTATCGGGCACCCAGCATTTT.

This chain joins TRBV6-4 and TRBJ1-2, with D perhaps matching TRBD1 (5 bases). Deletions cut 3 bases from V and 4 bases from J, with 12 bases between. The CDR3 length is 14 residues. Germline CDR1 MRHNA, CDR2 SNTAGT. CDR3 sequence: CASSDSAGGYGYTF. The DNA of the CDR3 is TGTGCCAGCAGTGATTCGGCCGGGGGCTATGGCTACACCTTC.

The chain joins TRBV5-4 to TRBJ2-1, with 10 positions matching TRBD2. Trimming took 1 base from V and 6 from J; bases not matched to a gene: 4. The CDR3 contains 15 residues. The V gene's germline CDR1 is SGHNT and CDR2 YYREEE (reference sequence). CDR3 in amino acids: CASSLSSGGGNEQFF. The CDR3 nucleotides read TGTGCCAGCAGCTTGTCCAGCGGGGGGGGCAATGAGCAGTTCTTC.

The V and J genes are TRBV19 and TRBJ2-3; D is unresolved. This CDR3 has 15 amino acids. Germline-derived CDR1 and CDR2 are LNHDA and SQIVND (reference sequence). Trimming stripped 1 base from V and 5 bases from J, with 13 bases between. CDR3 bases: TGTGCCAGTAGTATAGGGAATAGCTTCGGAGATACGCAGTATTTT. It specifies CASSIGNSFGDTQYF.

In its sample, this clone was seen a few times. The V gene is TRBV19, the J gene TRBJ1-3, with TRBD1 matching 7 bases. The V gene's germline CDR1 is LNHDA and CDR2 SQIVND (reference sequence). This CDR3 is 18 amino acids long. J was trimmed by 2 bases and V by 4 bases; bases with no gene match: 14. The CDR3 sequence: CASSRNRGFIATGNTIYF. The CDR3 coding sequence is TGTGCCAGTAGTAGGAACAGGGGATTCATAGCGACTGGAAACACCATATATTTT.

The rearrangement uses TRBV5-4 and TRBJ2-5, with a tentative D call TRBD2 (6 bases). Deletions cut 2 bases from V and 5 bases from J, with 10 bases between. The germline gives CDR1 SGHNT, CDR2 YYREEE (reference sequence). This CDR3 has 13 residues. The CDR3 sequence: CASSFGGAETQYF. CDR3 in DNA: TGTGCCAGCAGCTTTGGCGGGGCGGAGACCCAGTACTTC.

The chain joins TRBV9 to TRBJ2-2, with 11 bases fitting TRBD2. This CDR3 contains 18 residues. The J segment lost 0 bases and the V segment lost 6 bases, leaving 10 bases of the junction unmatched. The germline V gene encodes CDR1 SGDLS and CDR2 YYNGEE. The CDR3: CASTVLAGGNSNTGELFF. The DNA for the CDR3 is TGTGCCAGCACCGTTCTAGCGGGGGGCAACTCGAACACCGGGGAGCTGTTTTTT. The variable domain in full, with the rest retrieved from reference TRBV9 and TRBJ2-2, is DSGVTQTPKHLITATGQRVTLRCSPRSGDLSVYWYQQSLDQGLQFLIQYYNGEERAKGNILERFSAQQFPDLHSELNLSSLELGDSALYFCASTVLAGGNSNTGELFFGEGSRLTVL.